The 29 T cell receptor beta chains presented below share a single source sample, sequenced in a study of T-cell memory formation after mild COVID-19. Via MiXCR, TCRdb re-called the 5' RACE reads, giving one row per CDR3 protein. The sample yields fewer than 550,000 distinct CDR3 sequences, about 19% seen once. The material sequenced was PBMCs or a T cell subset sorted from them (not recorded which). These receptors were collected from an adult woman who had mild COVID-19 (a few samples of this study predate the infection). Cell type and time point are not known.

V gene TRBV9 combines with J gene TRBJ2-1; D ambiguous. V lost 1 base and J lost 6, with 11 bases in between. Per germline, CDR1 SGDLS and CDR2 YYNGEE. This CDR3 region has 14 residues. The CDR3 nucleotides read TGTGCCAGCAGCGTAAGCAGGTGGGGCAATGAGCAGTTCTTC. Its translation: CASSVSRWGNEQFF.

This clonotype was counted a few times. This sequence joins TRBV7-3 and TRBJ2-3; D is uncertain. Germline CDR1 and CDR2: SGHTA and FQGTGA. V was clipped by 1 base and J by 0 bases, with 8 bases between them. The CDR3 length is 15 residues. The CDR3 DNA follows: TGTGCCAGCAGCTTAAACTACCAAAGCACAGATACGCAGTATTTT. This gives the protein CASSLNYQSTDTQYF.

This clonotype was detected many times. The chain uses TRBV9 and TRBJ1-1, with 8 bases aligning to TRBD1. The CDR3 length is 14 residues. V gave up 1 base and J gave up 4 bases; unmatched junction bases: 3. The germline V gene encodes CDR1 SGDLS and CDR2 YYNGEE. CDR3 sequence reads: CASSVSTGGTEAFF. In DNA, the CDR3 is TGTGCCAGCAGCGTATCCACAGGGGGCACTGAAGCTTTCTTT. The full variable domain, its missing parts supplied by reference TRBV9 and TRBJ1-1, is DSGVTQTPKHLITATGQRVTLRCSPRSGDLSVYWYQQSLDQGLQFLIQYYNGEERAKGNILERFSAQQFPDLHSELNLSSLELGDSALYFCASSVSTGGTEAFFGQGTRLTVV.

The chain links TRBV6-2 or TRBV6-3 to TRBJ1-2; D is unresolved. Germline CDR1 and CDR2: MNHEY and SVGEGT. This CDR3 contains 14 residues. The V end lost 5 bases, the J end lost 4 bases, and 14 bases lay between the germline ends. The CDR3 is CASSEDGFPYGYTF. The CDR3 DNA reads as TGTGCCAGCAGTGAGGACGGATTTCCCTATGGCTACACCTTC.

This clonotype was seen repeatedly, ten times or more. V usage is TRBV12-3 or TRBV12-4 and J usage is TRBJ2-7, with TRBD2 matching over 12 bases. This CDR3 has 14 residues. V shed 6 bases and J 4 bases; nucleotides not matched to a gene: 4. The CDR3 is CASRLTSGSYEQYF. The CDR3 nucleotides read TGTGCCAGCAGGCTGACTAGCGGGAGTTACGAGCAGTACTTC.

This clonotype appeared a few times. The rearrangement joins TRBV25-1 to TRBJ1-1, with 7 bases identical to TRBD1. This CDR3 region has 15 residues. Germline-derived CDR1 and CDR2 are MGHDK and SYGVNS. Trimming cost V 5 bases and J 4 bases; bases outside gene matches: 10. This CDR3 reads CASSPLDRDSTEAFF. In DNA form, the CDR3 reads TGTGCCAGCAGTCCCCTCGACAGGGATAGCACTGAAGCTTTCTTT.

This clonotype occurred a few times. The chain recombines TRBV9 with TRBJ2-7; possibly TRBD1 for D (6 bases). Germline lookup yields CDR1 SGDLS and CDR2 YYNGEE. The CDR3 consists of 14 residues. The V and J ends lost 0 bases and 7 bases respectively, with 14 bases between them. This CDR3 reads CASSVVGAGSEQYF. In nucleotides, the CDR3 is TGTGCCAGCAGCGTAGTGGGGGCAGGGAGTGAGCAGTACTTC. Complete variable domain (other parts from reference TRBV9 and TRBJ2-7): DSGVTQTPKHLITATGQRVTLRCSPRSGDLSVYWYQQSLDQGLQFLIQYYNGEERAKGNILERFSAQQFPDLHSELNLSSLELGDSALYFCASSVVGAGSEQYFGPGTRLTVT.

The chain has TRBV12-3 or TRBV12-4 and TRBJ2-1; D gene ambiguous. This CDR3 has 14 residues. The germline V and J ends were trimmed by 4 bases and 5 bases, with 12 bases remaining between them. CDR3 sequence reads: CASSSTSINNEQFF. The CDR3 DNA reads as TGTGCCAGCAGTTCCACCTCTATAAACAATGAGCAGTTCTTC.

The chain carries TRBV19 and TRBJ1-1; 8 bases are a match to TRBD1. CDR1 and CDR2 from the germline V gene are LNHDA and SQIVND (reference sequence). V was clipped by 6 bases and J by 4 bases; unmatched bases: 7. This CDR3 comprises 14 residues. The CDR3: CASRSTGGVTEAFF. The CDR3 coding sequence is TGTGCCAGTAGGAGCACAGGGGGGGTCACTGAAGCTTTCTTT. The entire variable domain, with the rest obtained from reference TRBV19 and TRBJ1-1, is as follows: DGGITQSPKYLFRKEGQNVTLSCEQNLNHDAMYWYRQDPGQGLRLIYYSQIVNDFQKGDIAEGYSVSREKKESFPLTVTSAQKNPTAFYLCASRSTGGVTEAFFGQGTRLTVV.

The J gene is TRBJ2-3, the V gene TRBV2; 11 bases agree with TRBD2. The length of the CDR3 is 18 residues. Germline values: CDR1 SNHLY, CDR2 FYNNEI. The ends lost 0 bases at V and 0 bases at J; junction bases unmatched: 5. The CDR3 loop is CASSEALGTSGSTDTQYF. In DNA form, the CDR3 reads TGTGCCAGCAGTGAAGCGCTAGGGACTAGCGGAAGCACAGATACGCAGTATTTT.

The table lists this clonotype with many counts. This chain uses TRBV5-1 with TRBJ2-2; D not resolved. With 3 bases removed from V and 1 base from J, the gap between germline ends came to 7 bases. The CDR3 length is 14 residues. Germline lookup yields CDR1 SGHRS and CDR2 YFSETQ. CDR3 in amino acids: CASSYYGNTGELFF. In nucleotides, the CDR3 is TGCGCCAGCAGCTACTACGGGAACACCGGGGAGCTGTTTTTT. Based on the CDR3 plus reference TRBV5-1 and TRBJ2-2, the full variable domain is KAGVTQTPRYLIKTRGQQVTLSCSPISGHRSVSWYQQTPGQGLQFLFEYFSETQRNKGNFPGRFSGRQFSNSRSEMNVSTLELGDSALYLCASSYYGNTGELFFGEGSRLTVL.

This clonotype was detected a few times. This CDR3 is CSAAGQLNTEAFF. For the CDR3, the DNA is TGCAGTGCTGCGGGACAGCTGAACACTGAAGCTTTCTTT. The chain recombines TRBV20-1 with TRBJ1-1, with TRBD1 matching 7 bases. Germline V CDR1 and CDR2: DFQATT, SNEGSKA (reference sequence). This CDR3 spans 13 amino acids. After removal of 5 bases from V and 0 bases from J, the junction contained 3 bases not matched to a gene.

There are a few counts of this clonotype. The V gene is TRBV30, the J gene TRBJ2-7, with 7 bases aligning to TRBD2. Trimming took 5 bases from V and 2 from J; bases not matched to a gene: 12. Germline V lookup: CDR1 GTSNPN, CDR2 SVGIG (reference sequence). The CDR3 is made up of 15 amino acids. The CDR3 DNA reads TGTGCCTGGGCACCTCCGAGGGCGGGGGCCTACGAGCAGTACTTC. Its translation: CAWAPPRAGAYEQYF.

This sequence joins TRBV5-8 and TRBJ1-5; D not certain. The CDR3 covers 15 residues. The ends were cut back, 4 bases at V and 5 bases at J, with 16 bases in the middle. CDR1 and CDR2 from the germline V gene are SGHTS and YDEGEE. Here the CDR3 reads CASSPGAVSDQPQHF. The CDR3 coding sequence is TGTGCCAGCAGCCCCGGAGCGGTTTCGGATCAGCCCCAGCATTTT. Looking up the rest from reference TRBV5-8 and TRBJ1-5 gives the full variable domain: EAGVTQSPTHLIKTRGQQATLRCSPISGHTSVYWYQQALGLGLQFLLWYDEGEERNRGNFPPRFSGRQFPNYSSELNVNALELEDSALYLCASSPGAVSDQPQHFGDGTRLSIL.

The chain has TRBV6-5 and TRBJ2-1, with 9 positions matching TRBD2. The J segment lost 0 bases and the V segment lost 0 bases, leaving 3 bases of the junction unmatched. From germline, CDR1 is MNHEY and CDR2 SVGAGI. The CDR3 is made up of 17 amino acids. The CDR3 DNA is TGTGCCAGCAGTTACTCAAGTAGCGGGAGCTCCTACAATGAGCAGTTCTTC. This sequence encodes CASSYSSSGSSYNEQFF.

The chain couples TRBV5-1 to TRBJ2-3; the D gene is possibly TRBD2 (5 bases). The germline V gene has CDR1 SGHRS and CDR2 YFSETQ. V lost 3 bases, J lost 2 bases, and 13 bases lay in between. This CDR3 contains 15 residues. In nucleotides, the CDR3 is TGCGCCAGCAGCTCACCGGGAAGGACCACAGATACGCAGTATTTT. Translation: CASSSPGRTTDTQYF.

This clonotype was counted a few times. The V call is TRBV6-1, the J call TRBJ2-7, with 9 positions matching TRBD1. This CDR3 comprises 14 residues. The J segment lost 3 bases and the V segment lost 5 bases, leaving 5 bases of the junction unmatched. Germline assignment: CDR1 MNHNS and CDR2 SASEGT. CDR3 residues: CASSLQGAGYEQYF. The CDR3 DNA is TGTGCCAGCAGTCTACAGGGGGCCGGCTACGAGCAGTACTTC.

The CDR3 sequence: CASRGWELGGNTIYF. The CDR3 DNA sequence: TGTGCCAGCAGAGGTTGGGAACTGGGTGGAAACACCATATATTTT. V is TRBV6-5 and J is TRBJ1-3; no reliable D call. This CDR3 contains 15 residues. V shed 6 bases and J shed 3 bases, with 15 bases lying between them. Germline CDR1 MNHEY, CDR2 SVGAGI.

This clonotype appeared a few times. J is TRBJ1-1 and V is TRBV4-2; 7 bases are shared with TRBD1. The V and J ends lost 1 base and 3 bases, in that order; junction bases with no gene match: 5. Germline V gene data show CDR1 as LGHNA and CDR2 as YNFKEQ. This CDR3 is built from 15 residues. The CDR3 coding sequence is TGTGCCAGCAGCCAAGTGGGCAGGGGGGACACTGAAGCTTTCTTT. Amino acid sequence: CASSQVGRGDTEAFF.

This clonotype has at least ten counts. The rearrangement links TRBV18 to TRBJ2-3, with D possibly matching TRBD2 (6 bases). V was pared by 4 bases and J by 2 bases, with 10 bases between. Germline-derived CDR1 and CDR2 are KGHSH and LQKENI. CDR3 length: 14 amino acids. CDR3 amino acids: CASSHGSPTDTQYF. CDR3 in DNA: TGTGCCAGCTCACACGGGAGTCCCACAGATACGCAGTATTTT.

The table lists this clonotype with a few counts. The rearrangement joins TRBV4-2 to TRBJ2-7, with D perhaps being TRBD1 or TRBD2 (6 bases each). The CDR3 spans 14 residues. Germline lookup yields CDR1 LGHNA and CDR2 YNFKEQ. V lost 8 bases to trimming and J lost 5 bases, with 19 bases between them. The CDR3 DNA reads TGTGCCAGCCGCGACCGGGGGCGGAACGACGAGCAGTACTTC. Its protein is CASRDRGRNDEQYF.

This clonotype was counted only a few times. The chain recombines TRBV4-2 with TRBJ1-5, with no clear D. CDR1 is LGHNA and CDR2 is YNFKEQ in the germline V gene. The CDR3 is 17 residues long. V was shortened by 1 base and J by 6 bases, with 19 bases between the two germline ends. CDR3 nucleotide sequence: TGTGCCAGCAGCCAAGCCGCCGCCGGACTTAGCGGTCAGCCCCAGCATTTT. It codes for CASSQAAAGLSGQPQHF.

This clonotype was seen more than once but under ten times. The gene calls are TRBV21-1 and TRBJ2-4. TRBV21-1 is marked as a pseudogene. CDR3 size: 17 residues. In DNA, the CDR3 is TGTGCCAGCAGCAAAGAGGCAGGAGTTCTAGCCAAAAACATTCAGTACTTC. This codes for CASSKEAGVLAKNIQYF.

This clonotype was recorded at least ten times. V and J are TRBV7-9 and TRBJ2-7; a possible D gene is TRBD1 (5 bases). Germline CDR1 SEHNR, CDR2 FQNEAQ (reference sequence). V gave up 1 base and J gave up 4 bases, with 8 bases separating them. There are 13 residues in the CDR3. The CDR3 DNA sequence: TGTGCCAGCAGCTTAGGACAGCTTTACGAGCAGTACTTC. Protein sequence: CASSLGQLYEQYF.

This clonotype was found a few times. This chain connects TRBV20-1 to TRBJ2-7; D is tentatively TRBD1 or TRBD2 (5 bases each). The ends were cut back, 3 bases at V and 2 bases at J, with 11 bases in the middle. The CDR3 length is 13 residues. CDR1 is DFQATT, CDR2 SNEGSKA, per germline (reference sequence). In DNA form, the CDR3 reads TGCAGTGCTAGGGGGGACGGCACCTACGAGCAGTACTTC. Translated: CSARGDGTYEQYF.

The rearrangement uses TRBV25-1 and TRBJ2-7; D not resolved. Trimming cost V 6 bases and J 2 bases, with 11 bases left between them. The CDR3 runs 13 residues. Germline lookup yields CDR1 MGHDK and CDR2 SYGVNS. The CDR3 protein is CASRMGDPYEQYF. The CDR3 DNA sequence: TGTGCCAGCAGGATGGGTGATCCCTACGAGCAGTACTTC.

This clonotype was seen a few times. This chain uses TRBV6-5 with TRBJ1-1; D gene unclear. The germline V gene encodes CDR1 MNHEY and CDR2 SVGAGI. The CDR3 is 15 amino acids. The ends were cut back, 8 bases at V and 1 base at J, with 17 bases in the middle. The DNA of the CDR3 is TGTGCCAGCGCCGGGTCTAGATATCGGAACACTGAAGCTTTCTTT. Translating it yields CASAGSRYRNTEAFF.

The genes are TRBV11-3 and TRBJ2-7, with 8 bases identical to TRBD1. Per the germline V gene, CDR1 is SGHNT and CDR2 is YENEEA. CDR3 size: 16 residues. The junction had 8 bases not matched to a gene; V was cut back by 4 bases and J by 0 bases. This CDR3 reads CASSSPRTGTSYEQYF. In DNA form, the CDR3 reads TGTGCCAGCAGCTCTCCCCGGACAGGGACCTCCTACGAGCAGTACTTC.

This clonotype was detected a few times. The chain combines TRBV7-3 with TRBJ1-2; no definite D call. The length of the CDR3 is 13 residues. V was shortened by 5 bases and J by 4 bases, with 11 bases between the two germline ends. Germline V gene sequence: CDR1 SGHTA, CDR2 FQGTGA. For the CDR3, the DNA is TGTGCCAGCAGCAACTACGGTGGCTATGGCTACACCTTC. Its translation is CASSNYGGYGYTF.